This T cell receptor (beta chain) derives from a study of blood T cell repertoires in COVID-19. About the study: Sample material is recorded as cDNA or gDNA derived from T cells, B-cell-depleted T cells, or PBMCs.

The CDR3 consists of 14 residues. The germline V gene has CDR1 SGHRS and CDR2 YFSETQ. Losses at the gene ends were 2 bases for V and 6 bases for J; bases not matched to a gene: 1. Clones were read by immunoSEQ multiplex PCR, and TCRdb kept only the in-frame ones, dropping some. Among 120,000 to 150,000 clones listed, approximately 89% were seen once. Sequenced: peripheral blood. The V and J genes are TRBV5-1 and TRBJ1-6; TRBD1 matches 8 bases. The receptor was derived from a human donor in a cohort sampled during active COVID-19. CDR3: CASSFRGPNSPLHF. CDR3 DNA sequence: TGCGCCAGCAGCTTCAGGGGGCCTAATTCACCCCTCCACTTT.